Listed below are T cell receptor beta chains from one sample, sequenced in a study of T cells expressing NK-cell markers. TCRdb re-called the 5' RACE reads and catalogs CDR3 proteins one per entry, DNA excluded. Seen in this sample are fewer than 550,000 distinct CDR3 sequences; the ten most common clones hold approximately 1.4%. Sequencing was performed on blood T cells: a sorted CD56 or NKG2C T cell subset, CD4+ or CD8+ T cells, or bulk PBMC T cells (not recorded which). All receptors come from a woman aged 45-65 years in good health. CDR3s include the opening cysteine and the closing phenylalanine or tryptophan. The order of the fields is J gene, V gene, CDR3 protein.

TRBJ2-3 TRBV29-1 CSVAGMREGHTDTQYF
TRBJ2-7 TRBV6-1 CASSRDETYEQYF
TRBJ1-1 TRBV18 CASSPVQGVGEAFF
TRBJ2-4 TRBV6-5 CASSLGLKMSNIQYF
TRBJ1-1 TRBV19 CASISGGGTEAFF
TRBJ2-3 TRBV5-6 CASSPGVLAGGTDTQYF
TRBJ2-3 TRBV4-1 CASSQDQGRGADTQYF
TRBJ1-2 TRBV28 CASHPNTGGSGYTF
TRBJ2-1 TRBV24-1 CATSDRNSGTSGSNEQFF
TRBJ2-5 TRBV7-2 CASSSGLAETQYF
TRBJ1-1 TRBV7-9 CASSLKDEAFF
TRBJ2-2 TRBV20-1 CSAMGGLAGGSNTGELFF
TRBJ2-3 TRBV20-1 CSAQSGSINTDTQYF
TRBJ2-5 TRBV4-1 CARRDAARETQYF
TRBJ2-3 TRBV6-5 CASSYSQGSVGTDTQYF
TRBJ1-4 TRBV6-1 CASSDTGQQTEKLFF
TRBJ2-1 TRBV19 CASRFGTDNEQFF
TRBJ1-1 TRBV15 CATSRDRGPGYTEAFF
TRBJ2-1 TRBV20-1 CSAQNPRVFEQFF
TRBJ2-1 TRBV30 CAWRDYVEGYNEQFF
TRBJ1-1 TRBV10-2 CASSASGETEAFF
TRBJ2-7 TRBV3-1 CASSLTGTSSNEQYF
TRBJ1-5 TRBV6-2/TRBV6-3 CASSNGQPQHF
TRBJ1-2 TRBV5-4 CASRDRDDYGYTF
TRBJ2-3 TRBV30 CAWSGSTDTQYF
TRBJ2-1 TRBV6-5 CASSSRLAVYNEQFF
TRBJ2-3 TRBV7-6 CASSPLPGGPEQYF